Listed below are T cell receptor beta chains from one sample, sequenced in a study of blood T cell repertoires in COVID-19. The assay was immunoSEQ multiplex PCR, and TCRdb's table has in-frame clones only and misses some. The data show fewer than 200,000 clones, around 86% seen once. The sample was PBMCs or T cells enriched from blood (not recorded which). The receptors originated from a woman aged 40 to 55 in a cohort exposed to, infected with or recovered from COVID-19 (not recorded which). CDR3s include the opening cysteine and the closing phenylalanine or tryptophan. D genes are given only for firm matches. Only part of the rows carry a size: once, few, many, or a class if the clone is expanded.

size,V,J,D,DNA,CDR3
NA,TRBV28,TRBJ1-2,TRBD1,TGTGCCAGCATCCGACAGGGCCGCTACACCTTC,CASIRQGRYTF
NA,TRBV20-1,TRBJ2-7,TRBD2,TGCAGTGCTAGTGCCCCTAGCGGACCTTTCTACGAGCAGTACTTC,CSASAPSGPFYEQYF
NA,TRBV19,TRBJ1-2,TRBD1,TGTGCCAGTACCCCAGGGACAGGGGGAAGTGGCTACACCTTC,CASTPGTGGSGYTF
NA,TRBV2,TRBJ2-2,TRBD2,TGTGCCAGCAGTGAGGGACTAGTCGTCACCGGGGAGCTGTTTTTT,CASSEGLVVTGELFF
NA,TRBV5-4,TRBJ2-3,TRBD2,TGTGCCAGCAACGAACCGGGACTAGGGGCAGATACGCAGTATTTT,CASNEPGLGADTQYF
NA,TRBV5-5,TRBJ2-1,TRBD2,TGTGCCAGCAGCTTTCACCGGGAGGGAACTGAGCAGTTCTTC,CASSFHREGTEQFF
few,TRBV12-3/TRBV12-4,TRBJ1-1,NA,TGTGCCAGCAGTTGGGCCGCACTTGAAGCTTTCTTT,CASSWAALEAFF
NA,TRBV29-1,TRBJ2-3,TRBD2,TGCAGCGTTGAACGGGAGGGCCGTGACGATACGCAGTATTTT,CSVEREGRDDTQYF
NA,TRBV19,TRBJ2-7,NA,TGTGCCAGTAGTACCGCCCAGGGTTACGAGCAGTACTTC,CASSTAQGYEQYF
NA,TRBV5-4,TRBJ2-7,TRBD2,TGTGCCAGCGCAGGGGGGACTAGCGGGGTACTGTACGAGCAGTACTTC,CASAGGTSGVLYEQYF